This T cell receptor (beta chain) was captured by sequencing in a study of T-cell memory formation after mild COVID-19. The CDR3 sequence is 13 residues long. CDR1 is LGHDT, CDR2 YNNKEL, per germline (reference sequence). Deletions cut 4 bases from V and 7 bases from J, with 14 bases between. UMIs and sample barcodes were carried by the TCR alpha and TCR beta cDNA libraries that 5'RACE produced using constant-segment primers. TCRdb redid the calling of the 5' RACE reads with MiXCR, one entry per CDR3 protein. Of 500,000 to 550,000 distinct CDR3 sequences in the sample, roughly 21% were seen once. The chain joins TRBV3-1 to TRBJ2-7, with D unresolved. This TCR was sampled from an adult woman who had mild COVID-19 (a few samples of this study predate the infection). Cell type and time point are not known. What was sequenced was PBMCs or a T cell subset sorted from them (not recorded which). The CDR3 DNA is TGTGCCAGCAGCCCACGTCCAGTGTCTGAGCAGTACTTC. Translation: CASSPRPVSEQYF.